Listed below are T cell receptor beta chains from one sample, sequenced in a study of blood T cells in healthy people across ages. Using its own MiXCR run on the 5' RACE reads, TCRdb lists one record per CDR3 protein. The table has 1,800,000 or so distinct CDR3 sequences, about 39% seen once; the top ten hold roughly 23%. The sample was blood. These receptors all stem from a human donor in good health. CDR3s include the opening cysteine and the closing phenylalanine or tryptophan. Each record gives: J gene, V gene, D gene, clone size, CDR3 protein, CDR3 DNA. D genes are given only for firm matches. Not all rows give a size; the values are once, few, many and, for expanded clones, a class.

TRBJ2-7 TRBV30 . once CAWSVPLTYEQYF TGTGCCTGGAGTGTACCATTAACCTACGAGCAGTACTTC
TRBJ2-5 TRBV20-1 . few CSGQRETQYF TGCAGTGGACAGCGAGAGACCCAGTACTTC
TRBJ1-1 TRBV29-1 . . CSVDAGLGTEAFF TGCAGCGTTGATGCGGGGTTGGGCACTGAAGCTTTCTTT
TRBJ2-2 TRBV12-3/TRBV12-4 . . CASRNDVGNTGELFF TGTGCCAGCAGAAACGATGTGGGCAACACCGGGGAGCTGTTTTTT
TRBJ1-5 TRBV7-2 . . CASSLVDSQPQHF TGTGCCAGCAGCTTAGTAGATTCGCAGCCCCAGCATTTT
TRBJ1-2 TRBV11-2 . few CASSSVSAGYTF TGTGCCAGCAGCTCCGTTTCAGCTGGCTACACCTTC
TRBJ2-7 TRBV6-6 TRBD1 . CASSTGQGPYEQYF TGTGCCAGCAGTACAGGACAGGGTCCTTACGAGCAGTACTTC
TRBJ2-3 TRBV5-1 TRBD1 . CASSLQGRHGSWDTQYF TGCGCCAGCAGCTTACAGGGGCGACACGGGTCGTGGGATACGCAGTATTTT
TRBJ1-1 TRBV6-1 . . CASSHGTGWDEAFF TGTGCCAGCAGTCATGGAACAGGTTGGGATGAAGCTTTCTTT
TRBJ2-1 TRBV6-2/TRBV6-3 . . CASRPTSRESGNEQFF TGTGCCAGCAGGCCGACAAGCCGGGAGTCCGGCAATGAGCAGTTCTTC
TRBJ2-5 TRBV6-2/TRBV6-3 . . CASKLGGHGKETQYF TGTGCCAGCAAACTGGGGGGGCATGGAAAAGAGACCCAGTACTTC
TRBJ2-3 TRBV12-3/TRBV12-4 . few CASSSILNHGGTQYF TGTGCCAGCAGTTCTATCCTCAACCACGGAGGTACGCAGTATTTT
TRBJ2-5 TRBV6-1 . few CASSEGLGAGETQYF TGTGCCAGCAGTGAAGGTCTGGGGGCCGGAGAGACCCAGTACTTC
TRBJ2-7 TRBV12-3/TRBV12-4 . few CASSLRDFQEEQYF TGTGCCAGCAGTCTGCGGGACTTTCAAGAGGAGCAGTACTTC
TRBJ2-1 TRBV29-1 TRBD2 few CSVEGLAGGPSSYNEQFF TGCAGCGTCGAGGGACTAGCGGGGGGCCCCAGCTCCTACAATGAGCAGTTCTTC
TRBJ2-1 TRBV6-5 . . CASSMSGGPSHEQFF TGTGCCAGCAGCATGTCGGGGGGCCCTTCCCATGAGCAGTTCTTC
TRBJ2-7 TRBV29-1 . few CSVSAGYEQYF TGCAGCGTTTCGGCGGGGTACGAGCAGTACTTC
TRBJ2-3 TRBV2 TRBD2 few CASSEQGLAGGGDTQYF TGTGCCAGCAGTGAGCAGGGGCTAGCGGGGGGCGGCGATACGCAGTATTTT
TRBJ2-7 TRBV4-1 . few CASNQEQSYEQYF TGCGCCAGCAACCAAGAACAGTCCTACGAGCAGTACTTC
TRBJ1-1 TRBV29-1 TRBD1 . CSVGGGQGLPTEAFF TGCAGCGTTGGGGGGGGACAGGGTCTGCCCACTGAAGCTTTCTTT
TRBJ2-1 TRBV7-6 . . CASSLGAEKRYEQFF TGTGCCAGCAGCTTGGGGGCAGAAAAAAGGTACGAGCAGTTCTTC
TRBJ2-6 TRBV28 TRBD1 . CASSLLGTVISGANVLTF TGTGCCAGCAGTTTATTGGGGACAGTGATCTCTGGGGCCAACGTCCTGACTTTC
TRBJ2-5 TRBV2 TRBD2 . CASRLAGGTQETQYF TGTGCCAGCAGACTAGCGGGGGGCACCCAAGAGACCCAGTACTTC
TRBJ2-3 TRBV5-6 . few CASSSTVPDTQYF TGTGCCAGCAGCTCGACGGTCCCAGATACGCAGTATTTT
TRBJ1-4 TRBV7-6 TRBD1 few CASSLLGQGTNEKLFF TGTGCCAGCAGCTTATTGGGACAGGGAACTAATGAAAAACTGTTTTTT
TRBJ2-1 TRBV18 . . CASSPPQGLEQFF TGTGCCAGCTCACCACCGCAAGGGCTTGAGCAGTTCTTC
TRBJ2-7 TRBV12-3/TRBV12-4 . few CASSLSLTQYEQYF TGTGCCAGCAGTTTAAGTCTTACTCAATACGAGCAGTACTTC
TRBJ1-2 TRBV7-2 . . CASSLSYAMNYGYTF TGTGCCAGCAGCTTATCGTACGCCATGAACTATGGCTACACCTTC
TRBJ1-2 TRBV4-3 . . CASSQGMFYGYTF TGCGCCAGCAGCCAAGGCATGTTTTATGGCTACACCTTC
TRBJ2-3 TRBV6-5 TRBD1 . CASSPGTGIVNTQYF TGTGCCAGCAGCCCCGGGACAGGGATCGTGAATACGCAGTATTTT
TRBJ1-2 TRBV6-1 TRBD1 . CATSEAGGQGPHYTF TGTGCCACCAGTGAAGCGGGGGGACAGGGCCCCCACTACACCTTC
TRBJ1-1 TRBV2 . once CASRDIETEAFF TGTGCCAGCCGGGACATAGAGACTGAAGCTTTCTTT
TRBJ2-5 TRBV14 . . CASSQGFGWETQYF TGTGCCAGCAGCCAGGGTTTCGGTTGGGAGACCCAGTACTTC
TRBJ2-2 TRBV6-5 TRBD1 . CASSLLLDRGHGELFF TGTGCCAGCAGCCTCCTGCTGGACAGGGGGCATGGGGAGCTGTTTTTT
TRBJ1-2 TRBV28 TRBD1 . CASSSHGQGLGGYTF TGTGCCAGCAGTTCCCACGGACAGGGATTGGGCGGCTACACCTTC
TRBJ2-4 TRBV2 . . CACLAEAKNIQYF TGTGCCTGCCTTGCCGAAGCCAAAAACATTCAGTACTTC
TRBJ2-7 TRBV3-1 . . CASSRTPDRTYEQYF TGTGCCAGCAGCCGGACTCCTGACCGCACCTACGAGCAGTACTTC
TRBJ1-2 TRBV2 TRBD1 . CASRRGTGGDGYTF TGTGCCAGCAGGCGTGGGACAGGGGGCGACGGCTACACCTTC
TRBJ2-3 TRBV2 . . CASSAATDTQYF TGTGCCAGCAGCGCCGCCACAGATACGCAGTATTTT
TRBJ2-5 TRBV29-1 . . CSVEERTVLKTQYF TGCAGCGTTGAAGAACGGACCGTTCTCAAAACCCAGTACTTC
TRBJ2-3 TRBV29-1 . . CSGAPKLTDTQYF TGCAGCGGTGCCCCCAAACTCACAGATACGCAGTATTTT
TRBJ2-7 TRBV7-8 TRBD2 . CASRQGTSVAYEQYF TGTGCCAGCAGACAAGGGACTAGCGTTGCCTACGAGCAGTACTTC
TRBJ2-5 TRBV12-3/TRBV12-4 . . CASRPGLSDQETQYF TGTGCCAGCAGGCCGGGCCTCAGTGACCAAGAGACCCAGTACTTC
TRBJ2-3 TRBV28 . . CASIPPDWDTQYF TGTGCCAGCATCCCCCCAGACTGGGATACGCAGTATTTT
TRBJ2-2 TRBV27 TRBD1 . CASSLLDRVYTGELFF TGTGCCAGCAGTTTACTTGACAGGGTGTACACCGGGGAGCTGTTTTTT
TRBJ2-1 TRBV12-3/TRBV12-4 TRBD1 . CASSSLDRDNEQFF TGTGCCAGCAGTTCCCTGGACAGGGACAATGAGCAGTTCTTC
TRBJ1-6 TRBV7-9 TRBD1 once CASSLEAGQGSPLHF TGTGCCAGCAGCTTAGAAGCGGGACAGGGGTCACCCCTCCACTTT
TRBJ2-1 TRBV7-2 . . CASSLVEGIYNEQFF TGTGCCAGCAGCTTAGTAGAGGGGATCTACAATGAGCAGTTCTTC
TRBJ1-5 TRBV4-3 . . CASSQVYGGNQPQHF TGCGCCAGCAGCCAAGTGTACGGGGGGAATCAGCCCCAGCATTTT
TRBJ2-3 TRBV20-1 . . CSARGLGAEGDTQYF TGCAGTGCTAGAGGCCTGGGGGCGGAGGGAGATACGCAGTATTTT
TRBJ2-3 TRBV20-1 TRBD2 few CSARDWDGGTPDTQYF TGCAGTGCTAGAGATTGGGACGGGGGGACCCCCGATACGCAGTATTTT
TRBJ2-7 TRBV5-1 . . CASSFGGYTRYEQYF TGCGCCAGCAGCTTTGGGGGGTACACCCGCTACGAGCAGTACTTC